Included here is one TCR beta chain sequence, with context. The sample comes from a study of blood T cell repertoires in COVID-19. Germline values: CDR1 SGHTS, CDR2 YDEGEE. This CDR3 spans 15 amino acids. Trimming at V came to 6 bases and at J to 3 bases, leaving 9 bases not matched to a gene. Sequenced by immunoSEQ multiplex PCR; TCRdb stores in-frame clones only, minus some. The sample contains 350,000 or so clones, approximately 83% of which appear only once. The V call is TRBV5-8, the J call TRBJ2-3; 8 nucleotides match TRBD2. The receptor was derived from a middle-aged woman with acute COVID-19. Input material: PBMCs or T cells enriched from blood (not recorded which). CDR3 sequence reads: CASNGRAQITDTQYF. CDR3 bases: TGTGCCAGCAACGGGAGGGCCCAAATTACAGATACGCAGTATTTT.